Presented here are 32 T cell receptor beta chains from one specimen sequenced in a study of blood T cells in healthy people across ages. Combining a sample-barcoded 5' primer with a J-beta primer mix, a second PCR ran for roughly 6 to 12 cycles. In TCRdb, the 5' RACE reads were re-called with MiXCR into one record per CDR3 protein. The table includes hundreds of thousands of distinct CDR3 sequences, 45% to 50% detected once. Sequencing used blood. The source of these receptors is a woman aged 60-75 years in good health.

This chain links TRBV5-1 with TRBJ2-1, with D hard to call. Germline V gives CDR1 SGHRS, CDR2 YFSETQ. Deletions cut 0 bases from V and 12 bases from J, with 22 bases between. This CDR3 is 16 amino acids long. The CDR3 loop reads CASSLEVGPTDWGQFF. In nucleotides, the CDR3 is TGCGCCAGCAGCTTGGAGGTCGGTCCTACTGATTGGGGGCAGTTCTTC.

The gene calls are TRBV12-5 and TRBJ2-5, with TRBD2 identical over 7 bases. This CDR3 is built from 14 residues. Germline CDR1 is LGHNT and CDR2 is FRNRAP. V lost 5 bases to trimming and J lost 5 bases; unmatched junction nucleotides: 8. The CDR3: CASGLSGARETQYF. CDR3 nucleotide sequence: TGTGCTAGTGGTCTGAGCGGGGCCAGGGAGACCCAGTACTTC.

The V call is TRBV20-1, the J call TRBJ2-1; the D gene is possibly TRBD2 (6 bases). Between the trimmed V and J ends, which lost 1 base and 5 bases, there was a span of 15 bases. This CDR3 comprises 15 residues. Germline CDR1 DFQATT, CDR2 SNEGSKA (reference sequence). CDR3 protein: CSARGGIPIDNEQFF. Here the CDR3 DNA reads TGCAGTGCTAGAGGCGGGATCCCAATTGACAATGAGCAGTTCTTC.

This chain links TRBV6-1 with TRBJ2-1, with 9 positions matching TRBD2. The junction had 7 bases not matched to a gene; V was cut back by 2 bases and J by 8 bases. The CDR3 spans 15 residues. Germline V gene data show CDR1 as MNHNS and CDR2 as SASEGT. The CDR3 is CASSEPGLAVHEQFF. The CDR3, as DNA: TGTGCCAGCAGTGAACCGGGACTAGCTGTCCATGAGCAGTTCTTC.

The genes are TRBV10-3 and TRBJ2-4; D could derive from TRBD1 or TRBD2 (5 bases each). This CDR3 spans 13 amino acids. The V gene lost 8 bases and the J gene lost 7 bases, with 15 bases spanning the gap. Germline CDR1 ENHRY, CDR2 SYGVKD. The DNA for the CDR3 is TGTGCCATCTGGAGCGGCGAGGGGAACATTCAGTACTTC. It encodes CAIWSGEGNIQYF.

The chain joins TRBV4-3 to TRBJ2-1; 13 bases are a match to TRBD2. Germline trimming cut 4 bases from V and 6 bases from J; bases unmatched to any gene: 9. CDR3 size: 17 residues. The germline gives CDR1 LGHNA, CDR2 YSLEER. CDR3 sequence: CASSPGTSGIPINEQFF. CDR3 DNA sequence: TGCGCCAGCAGCCCAGGGACTAGCGGGATCCCCATCAATGAGCAGTTCTTC.

The chain recombines TRBV4-3 with TRBJ1-5, with a possible D match to TRBD1 (6 bases). V lost 2 bases, J lost 4 bases, and 12 bases lay in between. The CDR3 covers 15 residues. Germline V gene sequence: CDR1 LGHNA, CDR2 YSLEER. This CDR3 is CASSQLGGLNQPQHF. CDR3 DNA sequence: TGCGCCAGCAGCCAACTGGGGGGCTTGAATCAGCCCCAGCATTTT.

The DNA for the CDR3 is TGCGCCAGCAGTGAGCCACCAGGACTAGCGGGAGGAGACGAGCAGTACTTC. Translated, it gives CASSEPPGLAGGDEQYF. The genes are TRBV10-2 and TRBJ2-5; TRBD2 aligns across 14 bases. TRBJ2-7 matches the DNA end more closely, so the J call is doubtful. The CDR3 spans 17 residues. Germline V gene lookup returns CDR1 WSHSY and CDR2 SAAADI.

This chain links TRBV11-1 with TRBJ2-1; 7 positions match TRBD2. This CDR3 contains 15 residues. J was trimmed by 6 bases and V by 5 bases; bases with no gene match: 10. In germline, CDR1 is SGHAT, CDR2 FQDESV (reference sequence). CDR3 coding DNA: TGTGCCAGCAGCCCCAGTGGGCGGGGGTCCAATGAGCAGTTCTTC. Its translation: CASSPSGRGSNEQFF.

The chain joins TRBV11-3 to TRBJ2-3; D unresolved. V was cut by 3 bases and J by 8 bases, with 12 bases left in between. The CDR3 runs 13 residues. CDR1 is SGHNT and CDR2 is YENEEA in the germline V gene. The CDR3: CASSFSPKGTQYF. The CDR3 DNA follows: TGTGCCAGCAGCTTTTCCCCAAAGGGTACGCAGTATTTT. The variable domain in full, completed from reference TRBV11-3 and TRBJ2-3, reads EAGVVQSPRYKIIEKKQPVAFWCNPISGHNTLYWYLQNLGQGPELLIRYENEEAVDDSQLPKDRFSAERLKGVDSTLKIQPAELGDSAVYLCASSFSPKGTQYFGPGTRLTVL.

This clonotype was counted between two and nine times. This rearrangement joins TRBV12-3 or TRBV12-4 to TRBJ2-2; no clear D gene. The CDR3 length is 12 residues. With 6 bases removed from V and 3 bases from J, the gap between germline ends came to 5 bases. CDR3 amino acids: CASRYYTGELFF. CDR3 nucleotides: TGTGCCAGCAGATATTACACCGGGGAGCTGTTTTTT.

The sample holds many counts of this clonotype. The chain employs TRBV6-4 and TRBJ2-3; D tentatively fits TRBD1 or TRBD2 (5 bases each). Germline V gene data show CDR1 as MRHNA and CDR2 as SNTAGT. The CDR3 loop spans 13 amino acids. Deletions cut 2 bases from V and 11 bases from J, with 14 bases between. The CDR3 spells CASSDAEGRKQYF. The CDR3 DNA follows: TGTGCCAGCAGTGACGCTGAGGGACGCAAGCAGTATTTT.

The rearrangement links TRBV7-2 to TRBJ1-6; 9 bases match TRBD1. CDR1 is SGHTA, CDR2 FQGNSA, per germline. CDR3 length equals 17 residues. J gave up 10 bases and V 5 bases, and 15 bases lay outside the gene matches. CDR3 sequence: CASSPLYRDRERSPLHF. CDR3 sequence (DNA): TGTGCCAGCAGCCCATTATACCGGGACAGGGAACGCTCACCCCTCCACTTT.

This chain uses TRBV6-1 with TRBJ2-5; 8 nucleotides agree with TRBD1. The CDR3 is 14 amino acids. V trimming: 7 bases; J trimming: 11 bases; junction bases outside the gene matches: 15. Per germline, CDR1 MNHNS and CDR2 SASEGT. CDR3 bases: TGTGCCAGCAATGCCAGGGGGCTAACTGGGGAGCAGTACTTC. This gives the protein CASNARGLTGEQYF.

The chain recombines TRBV7-2 with TRBJ2-1, with TRBD1 identical over 8 bases. The V gene end was trimmed by 5 bases and the J gene end by 4 bases; junction bases not matched to a gene: 16. Germline V lookup: CDR1 SGHTA, CDR2 FQGNSA. This CDR3 contains 18 residues. CDR3 protein: CASSARRDRPTHYNEQFF. The CDR3 DNA reads TGTGCCAGCAGCGCTAGACGGGACAGGCCGACACATTACAATGAGCAGTTCTTC.

The chain carries TRBV7-8 and TRBJ2-7, with a possible D match to TRBD2 (5 bases). V lost 7 bases and J 4 bases, leaving 23 bases between the germline ends. CDR3 length: 16 residues. Germline CDR1 reads SGHVS; CDR2 reads FQNEAQ. This CDR3 reads CASITSGGEGIYEQYF. CDR3 coding DNA: TGTGCCAGCATCACAAGCGGAGGCGAGGGAATTTACGAGCAGTACTTC.

The chain combines TRBV7-2 with TRBJ1-5; the D is unclear. The V end was cut by 5 bases, the J end by 7 bases, with 12 bases between. Germline V lookup: CDR1 SGHTA, CDR2 FQGNSA. The CDR3 is made up of 13 amino acids. CDR3 nucleotides: TGTGCCAGCAGCCTCGAGAACGGGCAGCCCCAGCATTTT. It codes for CASSLENGQPQHF. Complete variable domain (other parts from reference TRBV7-2 and TRBJ1-5): GAGVSQSPSNKVTEKGKDVELRCDPISGHTALYWYRQSLGQGLEFLIYFQGNSAPDKSGLPSDRFSAERTGGSVSTLTIQRTQQEDSAVYLCASSLENGQPQHFGDGTRLSIL.

For this clonotype: A junction end diverges from the germline sequence, so it may reflect a read error. The rearrangement joins TRBV9 to TRBJ2-1, with D possibly TRBD1 on 6 matching bases. CDR3 length: 15 amino acids. The V gene's germline CDR1 is SGDLS and CDR2 YYNGEE. In nucleotides, the CDR3 is TGTGCCAGCGCGCCCCAGGGGAACACTTACAATGGGCAGTTCTTC. This codes for CASAPQGNTYNGQFF.

In its sample, this clonotype was seen many times. The genes are TRBV12-3 or TRBV12-4 and TRBJ2-5; D is uncertain. The CDR3 extends over 13 amino acids. V was shortened by 5 bases and J by 11 bases, with 18 bases between the two germline ends. The CDR3 here is CASSVGPLNEQYF. CDR3 DNA sequence: TGTGCCAGCAGTGTCGGGCCCCTAAATGAGCAGTACTTC.

The genes are TRBV4-2 and TRBJ2-7; possibly TRBD2 for D (6 bases). The germline V gene encodes CDR1 LGHNA and CDR2 YNFKEQ. The V end was cut by 4 bases, the J end by 0 bases, with 19 bases between. There are 17 residues in the CDR3. CDR3: CASSREYTGLSSYEQYF. In DNA, the CDR3 is TGTGCCAGCAGCCGGGAATACACGGGACTCTCCTCCTACGAGCAGTACTTC.

The chain combines TRBV20-1 with TRBJ2-1, with 7 bases matching TRBD2. Germline V gives CDR1 DFQATT, CDR2 SNEGSKA (reference sequence). The CDR3 extends over 16 amino acids. Germline trimming cut 3 bases from V and 4 bases from J; bases unmatched to any gene: 12. The CDR3 spells CSARDSRTSPYNEQFF. The CDR3 DNA reads as TGCAGTGCTAGGGATTCCAGGACTAGTCCTTACAATGAGCAGTTCTTC.

This chain joins TRBV7-3 and TRBJ2-3, with D perhaps matching TRBD2 (6 bases). V dropped 2 bases and J dropped 3 bases, with 12 bases sitting between them. The length of the CDR3 is 15 residues. Germline V gives CDR1 SGHTA, CDR2 FQGTGA. The CDR3 coding sequence is TGTGCCAGCAGCTTAGGAGGGGAGCGGACAGATACGCAGTATTTT. Protein sequence: CASSLGGERTDTQYF. The variable domain in full, with the rest retrieved from reference TRBV7-3 and TRBJ2-3, is GAGVSQTPSNKVTEKGKYVELRCDPISGHTALYWYRQSLGQGPEFLIYFQGTGAADDSGLPNDRFFAVRPEGSVSTLKIQRTERGDSAVYLCASSLGGERTDTQYFGPGTRLTVL.

The chain is built from TRBV4-2 and TRBJ2-5; maybe TRBD2 (6 bases). The CDR3 sequence is 16 residues long. V lost 4 bases and J 4 bases, leaving 19 bases between the germline ends. The germline V gene encodes CDR1 LGHNA and CDR2 YNFKEQ. The CDR3 DNA reads as TGTGCCAGCAGCCTCAAAGGGCGGGGAGAGGGAGAGACCCAGTACTTC. The encoded protein is CASSLKGRGEGETQYF.

The V call is TRBV20-1, the J call TRBJ1-2; 12 nucleotides match TRBD1. Trimming removed 6 bases from V and 3 bases from J; junction bases left unmatched: 2. The CDR3 totals 13 residues. The germline V gene encodes CDR1 DFQATT and CDR2 SNEGSKA (reference sequence). DNA for the CDR3: TGCAGTGCAGGGACAGGGGGCTACTATGGCTACACCTTC. The encoded protein is CSAGTGGYYGYTF.

The rearrangement joins TRBV30 to TRBJ1-4; 9 nucleotides agree with TRBD1. V gave up 6 bases and J gave up 2 bases; unmatched junction bases: 10. CDR3 length: 16 amino acids. Germline V gene lookup returns CDR1 GTSNPN and CDR2 SVGIG (reference sequence). CDR3 bases: TGTGCCTGTAAACCGGGACAGGGTATCACTAATGAAAAACTGTTTTTT. Translating gives CACKPGQGITNEKLFF.

This clonotype was counted a few times. This chain uses TRBV29-1 with TRBJ1-4; D is perhaps TRBD1 (6 bases). The germline CDR1 and CDR2 sequences are SQVTM and ANQGSEA. Trimming removed 0 bases at V and 1 base at J, with 9 bases between. The CDR3 consists of 15 residues. The CDR3 DNA is TGCAGCGTTGAAGATCCACAGGGAACTAATGAAAAACTGTTTTTT. This sequence encodes CSVEDPQGTNEKLFF.

The chain carries TRBV5-8 and TRBJ2-1; 7 positions match TRBD1. Trimming at V came to 7 bases and at J to 0 bases, leaving 19 bases not matched to a gene. The V gene's germline CDR1 is SGHTS and CDR2 YDEGEE. The CDR3 consists of 19 residues. CDR3 sequence reads: CASRDIKSGTASSYNEQFF. The CDR3 nucleotides read TGTGCCAGCCGAGATATAAAGTCCGGGACAGCAAGCTCCTACAATGAGCAGTTCTTC.

This clonotype was picked up one time. The junction does not match germline at one end; this may be a read error. The chain is built from TRBV5-1 and TRBJ2-5; tentative D call: TRBD1 (8 bases). This CDR3 contains 14 residues. Per germline, CDR1 SGHRS and CDR2 YFSETQ. The CDR3 region has the DNA TGCGCCAGCACCTTGGGAGGGACAGGAGGTGAGCAGTACTTC. Encoded protein: CASTLGGTGGEQYF.

This chain joins TRBV15 and TRBJ2-1; no firm D call. Germline CDR1 and CDR2: LNHNV and YYDKDF (reference sequence). The CDR3 is 16 amino acids. Trimming removed 3 bases from V and 0 bases from J, with 12 bases in between. CDR3 nucleotides: TGTGCCACCAGCAGCGCCCGCCGAGCCTCCTACAATGAGCAGTTCTTC. Translation: CATSSARRASYNEQFF.

In this sample, this clonotype turned up a few times. This chain uses TRBV7-9 with TRBJ1-5; D gene uncertain. From germline, CDR1 is SEHNR and CDR2 FQNEAQ (reference sequence). This CDR3 comprises 16 residues. Trimming removed 8 bases at V and 0 bases at J, with 17 bases between. In DNA, the CDR3 is TGTGCCAGCGCTACGGGAGCCCCATTTAGCAATCAGCCCCAGCATTTT. Translated: CASATGAPFSNQPQHF.

This clonotype was picked up a small number of times. This chain uses TRBV7-2 with TRBJ2-5; D gene ambiguous. Looked up from germline, CDR1 is SGHTA and CDR2 is FQGNSA. CDR3 length equals 14 residues. The germline V and J ends were trimmed by 5 bases and 0 bases, with 10 bases remaining between them. CDR3 nucleotide sequence: TGTGCCAGCAGCCCACCCCCGGACCAAGAGACCCAGTACTTC. It specifies CASSPPPDQETQYF.

The chain employs TRBV6-2 or TRBV6-3 and TRBJ2-3; 7 bases are shared with TRBD1. This CDR3 is built from 15 residues. Germline assignment: CDR1 MNHEY and CDR2 SVGEGT. Trimming took 5 bases from V and 4 from J; bases not matched to a gene: 9. In DNA, the CDR3 is TGTGCCAGCAGTACTCGACAGGGAAGGGCAGATACGCAGTATTTT. This translates into CASSTRQGRADTQYF.